These 19 T cell receptor beta chains share one sample of origin, sequenced in a study of blood T cell repertoires in COVID-19. TCRdb's table, derived via immunoSEQ multiplex PCR, lists solely in-frame clones and lacks some. The top ten hold roughly 5.3% of the sample, which has over 250,000 clones, around 84% seen once. Sequencing was carried out using PBMCs or T cells enriched from blood (not recorded which). The receptors shown here come from a man aged 40-49 years who had been exposed to COVID-19.

This clone was seen a single time. The chain recombines TRBV5-1 with TRBJ1-1; TRBD1 matches at 7 bases. J was trimmed by 1 base and V by 3 bases; bases with no gene match: 6. Germline CDR1 and CDR2: SGHRS and YFSETQ. The CDR3 contains 15 residues. The CDR3: CASSSYRDRNTEAFF. The DNA for the CDR3 is TGCGCCAGCAGCTCGTACCGGGACAGGAACACTGAAGCTTTCTTT.

The chain joins TRBV5-1 to TRBJ2-1; 13 positions match TRBD2. CDR1 and CDR2 (germline): SGHRS, YFSETQ. The CDR3 consists of 16 residues. The V and J ends lost 3 bases and 2 bases, in that order; junction bases with no gene match: 2. The CDR3 loop reads CASSWTSGGAYNEQFF. The CDR3 coding sequence is TGCGCCAGCAGCTGGACTAGCGGGGGAGCCTACAATGAGCAGTTCTTC.

The CDR3 region is CASLRGGNTEAFF. In DNA, the CDR3 is TGTGCCAGCTTACGGGGGGGGAACACTGAAGCTTTCTTT. The genes are TRBV2 and TRBJ1-1, with D tentatively TRBD1 (5 bases). Germline CDR1 and CDR2: SNHLY and FYNNEI. The CDR3 extends over 13 amino acids. Trimming took off 8 bases at V and 1 base at J, with 11 bases between the two ends.

This chain uses TRBV5-6 with TRBJ1-5; no clear D. V was shortened by 4 bases and J by 2 bases, with 19 bases between the two germline ends. The CDR3 runs to 17 residues. Germline V gives CDR1 SGHDT, CDR2 YYEEEE. The CDR3 here is CASSTRRGGLGNQPQHF. As DNA, the CDR3 is TGTGCCAGCAGCACCCGGAGAGGCGGACTGGGCAATCAGCCCCAGCATTTT.

The V call is TRBV27, the J call TRBJ2-7, with D perhaps TRBD1 (5 bases). The germline gives CDR1 MNHEY, CDR2 SMNVEV (reference sequence). Trimming took 2 bases from V and 1 from J, leaving 12 bases between them. This CDR3 spans 15 amino acids. Here the CDR3 reads CASSLGPAGSYEQYF. As DNA, the CDR3 is TGTGCCAGCAGTTTAGGCCCCGCAGGGTCCTACGAGCAGTACTTC.

This clone was seen just once. The chain employs TRBV21-1 and TRBJ2-7; the DNA was not compared with TRBD2, the D call given in the table. TRBV21-1 is a documented pseudogene. The CDR3 length is 17 residues. CDR3 in DNA: TGTGCCAGCAGCAAAGTCCTGCCTTTAGCGGACCCCTACGAGCAGTACTTC. Protein: CASSKVLPLADPYEQYF.

This chain links TRBV27 with TRBJ2-7, with 7 bases matching TRBD1. This CDR3 is 17 amino acids long. The V and J ends lost 4 bases and 0 bases, in that order; junction bases with no gene match: 12. CDR1 and CDR2 from the germline V gene are MNHEY and SMNVEV (reference sequence). CDR3 sequence reads: CASSSTPSRTGSYEQYF. The CDR3 region has the DNA TGTGCCAGCAGTTCGACCCCTTCACGGACAGGCTCCTACGAGCAGTACTTC.

This chain joins TRBV5-1 and TRBJ2-7; 10 nucleotides match TRBD2. Germline trimming cut 0 bases from V and 4 bases from J; bases unmatched to any gene: 7. CDR3 size: 16 residues. Germline V lookup: CDR1 SGHRS, CDR2 YFSETQ. CDR3 bases: TGCGCCAGCAGCTTGGTGGCTAGCGGGAGTGGATACGAGCAGTACTTC. This gives the protein CASSLVASGSGYEQYF.

The chain is built from TRBV7-9 and TRBJ1-1; 8 bases agree with TRBD1. This CDR3 has 14 amino acids. The germline V gene encodes CDR1 SEHNR and CDR2 FQNEAQ (reference sequence). The V and J ends lost 5 bases and 5 bases, in that order; junction bases with no gene match: 7. Here the CDR3 reads CASSREYRGTEAFF. The CDR3 DNA sequence: TGTGCCAGCAGCCGTGAGTACAGGGGGACTGAAGCTTTCTTT.

The rearrangement uses TRBV4-1 and TRBJ2-1; weak D call: TRBD2 (6 bases). Germline lookup yields CDR1 MGHRA and CDR2 YSYEKL. V shed 0 bases and J shed 3 bases, with 12 bases lying between them. This CDR3 contains 16 residues. The CDR3 reads CASSQETAGVYNEQFF. The CDR3 nucleotides read TGCGCCAGCAGCCAAGAAACAGCGGGTGTCTACAATGAGCAGTTCTTC.

This clone was counted only a few times. The V and J genes are TRBV4-1 and TRBJ2-2; D is perhaps TRBD1 (6 bases). V lost 0 bases and J lost 2, with 19 bases in between. The V gene's germline CDR1 is MGHRA and CDR2 YSYEKL. This CDR3 has 19 amino acids. In nucleotides, the CDR3 is TGCGCCAGCAGCCAAGATCATGGGGGCTTAGGCTTTAACACCGGGGAGCTGTTTTTT. This codes for CASSQDHGGLGFNTGELFF.

The V and J genes are TRBV5-4 and TRBJ2-2, with 7 bases that match TRBD2. The CDR3 sequence is 15 residues long. V lost 0 bases, J lost 2 bases, and 1 base stayed unmatched. Germline assignment: CDR1 SGHNT and CDR2 YYREEE (reference sequence). DNA for the CDR3: TGTGCCAGCAGCTTGGGGACTAGAAACACCGGGGAGCTGTTTTTT. This encodes CASSLGTRNTGELFF.

This clone has a single count. The J gene is TRBJ1-2, the V gene TRBV15; 10 positions agree with TRBD1. The junction had 9 bases not matched to a gene; V was cut back by 3 bases and J by 8 bases. This CDR3 is built from 15 residues. Germline CDR1 LNHNV, CDR2 YYDKDF (reference sequence). CDR3 region: CATSRADRGLGGYTF. The DNA of the CDR3 is TGTGCCACCAGCAGGGCTGACAGGGGGCTGGGCGGCTACACCTTC.

The chain employs TRBV5-5 and TRBJ2-3, with 13 bases lining up with TRBD2. The CDR3 length is 16 residues. Trimming removed 3 bases from V and 2 bases from J; junction bases left unmatched: 3. Germline assignment: CDR1 SGHKS and CDR2 YYEKEE (reference sequence). CDR3 sequence (DNA): TGTGCCAGCAGCTGGACTAGCGGGAGTTTCACAGATACGCAGTATTTT. This gives the protein CASSWTSGSFTDTQYF.

This chain links TRBV10-3 with TRBJ1-4; 8 positions match TRBD1. Germline lookup yields CDR1 ENHRY and CDR2 SYGVKD. The length of the CDR3 is 13 residues. V trimming: 11 bases; J trimming: 6 bases; junction bases outside the gene matches: 8. The DNA of the CDR3 is TGTGCCGTCCAGGGGGCTACGGATGAAAAACTGTTTTTT. Protein: CAVQGATDEKLFF.

In its sample, this clone was seen a few times. The chain combines TRBV5-1 with TRBJ1-2, with 8 nucleotides matching TRBD1. CDR1 is SGHRS, CDR2 YFSETQ, per germline. Trimming at V came to 4 bases and at J to 3 bases, leaving 8 bases not matched to a gene. The CDR3 contains 15 residues. The CDR3: CASSPTGTGDYGYTF. In DNA form, the CDR3 reads TGCGCCAGCAGCCCCACCGGGACAGGTGACTATGGCTACACCTTC.

The chain combines TRBV19 with TRBJ1-5; a possible D gene is TRBD1 (5 bases). Germline values: CDR1 LNHDA, CDR2 SQIVND (reference sequence). CDR3 length: 17 residues. Trimming removed 7 bases at V and 1 base at J, with 20 bases between. The CDR3 sequence: CASTPLRGTASNQPQHF. For the CDR3, the DNA is TGTGCCAGTACTCCACTACGGGGGACGGCGAGCAATCAGCCCCAGCATTTT.

The V call is TRBV9, the J call TRBJ2-7; D may be TRBD1 (7 bases). Germline lookup yields CDR1 SGDLS and CDR2 YYNGEE. The CDR3 consists of 15 residues. The V and J ends lost 0 bases and 7 bases respectively, with 17 bases between them. The CDR3 region has the DNA TGTGCCAGCAGCGTAGGATGGAGGGGGCCACAAGAGCAGTACTTC. Its translation is CASSVGWRGPQEQYF.

About this clone: This sample includes further DNA sequences coding for the same CDR3. The V gene is TRBV30, the J gene TRBJ2-5; 8 positions agree with TRBD2. The V segment lost 5 bases and the J segment 1 base; nucleotides outside the gene matches: 3. CDR3 size: 13 residues. Germline V gene sequence: CDR1 GTSNPN, CDR2 SVGIG (reference sequence). The CDR3 DNA reads as TGTGCCTGGTCTAGCGGGCTCCAAGAGACCCAGTACTTC. Protein sequence: CAWSSGLQETQYF.